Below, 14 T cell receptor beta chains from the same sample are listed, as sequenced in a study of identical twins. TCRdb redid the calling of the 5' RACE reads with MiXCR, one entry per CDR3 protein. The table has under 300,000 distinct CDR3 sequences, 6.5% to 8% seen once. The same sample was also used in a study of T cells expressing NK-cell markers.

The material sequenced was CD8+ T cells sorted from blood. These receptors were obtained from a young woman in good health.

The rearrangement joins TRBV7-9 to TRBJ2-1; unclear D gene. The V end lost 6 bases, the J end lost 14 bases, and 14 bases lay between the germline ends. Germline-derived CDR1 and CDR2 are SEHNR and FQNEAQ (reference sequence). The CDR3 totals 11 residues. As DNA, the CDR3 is TGTGCCAGCAGATGGGCCGGGCGTGAGTTCTTC. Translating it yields CASRWAGREFF.

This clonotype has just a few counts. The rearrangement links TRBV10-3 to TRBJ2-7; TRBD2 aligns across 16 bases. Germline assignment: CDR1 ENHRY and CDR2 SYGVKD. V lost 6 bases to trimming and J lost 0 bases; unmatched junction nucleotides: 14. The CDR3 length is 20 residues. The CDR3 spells CAISPAGTSGGAPSSYEQYF. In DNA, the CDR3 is TGTGCCATCAGCCCAGCGGGGACTAGCGGGGGGGCCCCGAGCTCCTACGAGCAGTACTTC.

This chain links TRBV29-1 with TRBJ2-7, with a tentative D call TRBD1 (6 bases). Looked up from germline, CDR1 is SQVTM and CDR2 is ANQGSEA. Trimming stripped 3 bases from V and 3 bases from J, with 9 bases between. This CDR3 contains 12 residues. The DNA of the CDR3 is TGCAGCGTTGATCAGGGGAACTACGAGCAGTACTTC. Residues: CSVDQGNYEQYF.

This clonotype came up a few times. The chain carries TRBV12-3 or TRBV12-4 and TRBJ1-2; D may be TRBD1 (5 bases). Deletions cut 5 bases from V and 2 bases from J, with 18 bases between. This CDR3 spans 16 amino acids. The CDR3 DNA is TGTGCCAGCAGTGGTGTTTCGGCAGGGCTGAACTATGGCTACACCTTC. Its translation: CASSGVSAGLNYGYTF.

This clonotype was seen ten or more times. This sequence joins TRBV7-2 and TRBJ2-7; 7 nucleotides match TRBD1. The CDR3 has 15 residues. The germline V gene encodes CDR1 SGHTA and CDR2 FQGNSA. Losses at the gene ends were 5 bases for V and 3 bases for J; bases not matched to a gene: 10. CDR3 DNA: TGTGCCAGCAGCCAGACACAGACAGGGATCTACGAGCAGTACTTC. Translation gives CASSQTQTGIYEQYF. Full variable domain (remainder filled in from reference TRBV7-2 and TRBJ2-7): GAGVSQSPSNKVTEKGKDVELRCDPISGHTALYWYRQSLGQGLEFLIYFQGNSAPDKSGLPSDRFSAERTGGSVSTLTIQRTQQEDSAVYLCASSQTQTGIYEQYFGPGTRLTVT.

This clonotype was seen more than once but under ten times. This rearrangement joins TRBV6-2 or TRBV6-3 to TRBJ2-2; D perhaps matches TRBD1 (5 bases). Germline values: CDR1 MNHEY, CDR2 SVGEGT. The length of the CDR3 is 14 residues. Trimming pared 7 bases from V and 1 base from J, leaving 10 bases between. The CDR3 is CASIDQGNTGELFF. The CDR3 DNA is TGTGCCAGCATTGATCAGGGGAACACCGGGGAGCTGTTTTTT.

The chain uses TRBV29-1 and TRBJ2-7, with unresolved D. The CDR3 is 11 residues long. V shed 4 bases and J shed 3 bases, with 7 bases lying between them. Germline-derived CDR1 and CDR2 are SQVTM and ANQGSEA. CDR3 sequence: CSVGVHYEQYF. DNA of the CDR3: TGCAGCGTTGGGGTCCACTACGAGCAGTACTTC.

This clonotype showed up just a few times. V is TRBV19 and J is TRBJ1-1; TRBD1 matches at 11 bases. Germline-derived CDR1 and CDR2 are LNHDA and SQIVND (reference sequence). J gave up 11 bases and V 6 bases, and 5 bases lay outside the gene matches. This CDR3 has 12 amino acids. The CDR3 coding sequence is TGTGCCAGTAGATGGACAGGGGGCACGGCTTTCTTT. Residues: CASRWTGGTAFF.

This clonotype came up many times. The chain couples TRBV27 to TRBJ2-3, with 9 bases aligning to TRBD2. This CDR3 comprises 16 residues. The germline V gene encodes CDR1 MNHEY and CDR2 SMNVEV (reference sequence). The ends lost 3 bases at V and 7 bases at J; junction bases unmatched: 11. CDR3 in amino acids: CASSFSLSGSSNTQYF. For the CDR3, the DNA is TGTGCCAGCAGTTTCTCTCTTAGCGGGAGTTCGAATACGCAGTATTTT.

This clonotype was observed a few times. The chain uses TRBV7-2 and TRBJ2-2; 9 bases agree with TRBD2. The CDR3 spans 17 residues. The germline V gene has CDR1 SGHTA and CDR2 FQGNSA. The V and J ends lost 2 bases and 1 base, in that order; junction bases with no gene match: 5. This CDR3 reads CASSLLAGVWNTGELFF. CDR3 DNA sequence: TGTGCCAGCAGCTTATTAGCGGGAGTGTGGAACACCGGGGAGCTGTTTTTT.

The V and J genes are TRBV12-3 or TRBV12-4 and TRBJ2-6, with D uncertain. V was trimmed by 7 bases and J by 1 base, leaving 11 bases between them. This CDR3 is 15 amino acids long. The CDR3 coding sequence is TGTGCCAGCAAGTTTCCTGGGTCTGGGGCCAACGTCCTGACTTTC. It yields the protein CASKFPGSGANVLTF.

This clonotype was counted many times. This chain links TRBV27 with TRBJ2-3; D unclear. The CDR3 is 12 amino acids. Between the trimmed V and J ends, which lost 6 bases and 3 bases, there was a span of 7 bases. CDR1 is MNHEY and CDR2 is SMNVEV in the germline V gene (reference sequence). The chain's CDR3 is CASRVGTDTQYF. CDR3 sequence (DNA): TGTGCCAGCAGGGTAGGAACAGATACGCAGTATTTT.

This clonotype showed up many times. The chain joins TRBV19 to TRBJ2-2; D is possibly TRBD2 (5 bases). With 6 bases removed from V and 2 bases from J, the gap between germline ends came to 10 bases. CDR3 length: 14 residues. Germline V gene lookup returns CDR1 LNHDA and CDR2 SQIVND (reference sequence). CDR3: CASRSGVNTGELFF. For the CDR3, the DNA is TGTGCCAGTAGGAGCGGAGTAAACACCGGGGAGCTGTTTTTT.

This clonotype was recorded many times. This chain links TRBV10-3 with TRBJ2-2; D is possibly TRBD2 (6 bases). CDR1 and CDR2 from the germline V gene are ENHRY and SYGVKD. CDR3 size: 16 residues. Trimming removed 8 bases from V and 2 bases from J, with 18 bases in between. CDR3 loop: CAILNTGTPNTGELFF. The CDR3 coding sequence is TGTGCCATCTTAAATACCGGGACTCCCAACACCGGGGAGCTGTTTTTT.